This T cell receptor (beta chain) was captured by sequencing in a study of cytomegalovirus exposure and HLA in healthy donors. Study in general: The Caucasian-associated ancestry cluster contained approximately 81% of the approximately 400 genotyped donors. Findings of the study overall: The later analysis indicated that the majority of CMV-associated TCR beta chains appeared HLA-restricted. A few CMV-associated chains were confirmed in vitro to be specific for CMV antigens.

In germline, CDR1 is SGHNT, CDR2 YENEEA. Trimming took 6 bases from V and 5 from J, leaving 14 bases between them. The CDR3 extends over 14 amino acids. A multiplex PCR was run with 60 Vbeta primers and 13 Jbeta primers. Sequencing was performed with immunoSEQ multiplex PCR; in TCRdb, only in-frame clones are kept and a portion is missing. Found here are 95,000 to 110,000 clones; the top ten clones hold roughly 3.5%. Turning to this clone: Its antigen is still unknown.

This receptor was identified in a man in his forties in good health and CMV-seronegative. This chain links TRBV11-3 with TRBJ2-1; a weak D match, TRBD2 (6 bases). What was sequenced was PBMCs. The CDR3 DNA reads as TGTGCCAGCAGTCTACCGGGACTGAACAATGAGCAGTTCTTC. Translated: CASSLPGLNNEQFF.